Sequencing of this TCR beta chain was carried out in a study of blood T cell repertoires in COVID-19. Study-level background: Sample material is recorded as cDNA or gDNA derived from T cells, B-cell-depleted T cells, or PBMCs.

This clone appeared many times. Recruited during active infection, patients (from Seattle) were subsequently followed longitudinally. Per the original data handling: Cell counts per sample came from amplifying reference gene primers. The assay was immunoSEQ multiplex PCR, and TCRdb's table has in-frame clones only and misses some. V and J calls and clone size are given by that table; D and trimming were obtained from the DNA. The sample yields some 180,000 clones, roughly 84% seen once. The sequenced sample consisted of peripheral blood. The TCR was taken from a woman aged 40 to 50 with COVID-19, enrolled during active disease.

CDR3 in DNA: TGTGCCAGCACCCGACCGACAGGGTTGAACGAGCAGTACTTC. Translated: CASTRPTGLNEQYF. The chain is built from TRBV6-5 and TRBJ2-7, with TRBD1 matching 7 bases. The CDR3 is 14 amino acids. CDR1 and CDR2 (germline): MNHEY, SVGAGI. J was trimmed by 5 bases and V by 7 bases; bases with no gene match: 11.